This T cell receptor (beta chain) originates from a study of T cell changes during pregnancy in multiple sclerosis. There are 16 residues in the CDR3. V lost 2 bases, J lost 6 bases, and 8 bases stayed unmatched. Per the germline V gene, CDR1 is MNHEY and CDR2 is SMNVEV (reference sequence). The assay was immunoSEQ multiplex PCR, and TCRdb's table has in-frame clones only and misses some. The sample consists of around 100,000 clones, 75% to 95% of them appearing once. This sequence joins TRBV27 and TRBJ2-2; TRBD2 matches at 8 bases. The sequence derives from a female donor with multiple sclerosis, enrolled in a pregnancy study. The sequenced sample was peripheral blood, obtained in the second trimester of pregnancy. CDR3 nucleotides: TGTGCCAGCAGTTTAAGGTCCGGGAGGGCCCCCGGGGAGCTGTTTTTT. It translates to CASSLRSGRAPGELFF.